These 27 T cell receptor beta chains originate from one sample sequenced in a study of T cell repertoires in cytomegalovirus infection. TCRdb re-called the reads through MiXCR, storing one row per CDR3 protein. The sample lists about 300,000 distinct CDR3 sequences, about 9.2% occurring once. The sequencing sample was made of PBMCs. The origin of the receptors is a human donor in good health (CMV status not recorded). Some clones in this sample may be carry-over from other donors' samples.

This clonotype was picked up one time. This chain joins TRBV12-5 and TRBJ2-2; maybe TRBD1 (6 bases). CDR1 is LGHNT and CDR2 is FRNRAP in the germline V gene. CDR3 length: 17 residues. Trimming took 3 bases from V and 0 from J, leaving 14 bases between them. In nucleotides, the CDR3 is TGTGCTAGTGGTTTCCTTCCCGGGACATCGAACACCGGGGAGCTGTTTTTT. Its translation is CASGFLPGTSNTGELFF. The entire variable domain, with the rest obtained from reference TRBV12-5 and TRBJ2-2, is as follows: DARVTQTPRHKVTEMGQEVTMRCQPILGHNTVFWYRQTMMQGLELLAYFRNRAPLDDSGMPKDRFSAEMPDATLATLKIQPSEPRDSAVYFCASGFLPGTSNTGELFFGEGSRLTVL.

This clonotype was counted many times. The CDR3 DNA reads TGTGCCAGCAGTTTATCGGCCAGGGGTAACACTGAAGCTTTCTTT. Protein sequence: CASSLSARGNTEAFF. This chain uses TRBV27 with TRBJ1-1, with a weak D call TRBD1 (6 bases). The CDR3 is 15 residues long. Germline V gene data show CDR1 as MNHEY and CDR2 as SMNVEV (reference sequence). The V and J ends lost 0 bases and 2 bases respectively, with 10 bases between them.

This clonotype was observed at least ten times. V gene TRBV15 combines with J gene TRBJ2-3; 7 nucleotides line up with TRBD1. CDR1 and CDR2 (germline): LNHNV, YYDKDF (reference sequence). The length of the CDR3 is 14 residues. Trimming removed 7 bases from V and 5 bases from J; junction bases left unmatched: 9. CDR3 DNA: TGTGCCACCAAACGGGACAGCCCCTTAGATACGCAGTATTTT. Its protein is CATKRDSPLDTQYF.

This clonotype was recorded at least ten times. This chain links TRBV7-2 with TRBJ2-7, with 12 bases identical to TRBD2. Trimming took 5 bases from V and 7 from J; bases not matched to a gene: 6. Germline CDR1 is SGHTA and CDR2 is FQGNSA. The CDR3 has 14 residues. This chain's CDR3 is CASSPGLAGSEQYV. CDR3 nucleotides: TGTGCCAGCAGCCCCGGACTAGCGGGGAGTGAGCAGTACGTC.

This clonotype appeared many times. The chain recombines TRBV29-1 with TRBJ2-1; D call uncertain. The germline CDR1 and CDR2 sequences are SQVTM and ANQGSEA. The CDR3 consists of 14 residues. V was shortened by 2 bases and J by 6 bases, with 14 bases between the two germline ends. In DNA, the CDR3 is TGCAGCGTTGAACAGCCACTAATTCTCAATGAGCAGTTCTTC. The encoded protein is CSVEQPLILNEQFF.

There are many counts of this clonotype. The chain links TRBV28 to TRBJ2-2; weak D call: TRBD2 (7 bases). V was clipped by 7 bases and J by 1 base, with 16 bases between them. CDR1 and CDR2 from the germline V gene are MDHEN and SYDVKM. This CDR3 has 16 amino acids. DNA for the CDR3: TGTGCCAGCAACGGCGGCGGGGGCTGGAACACCGGGGAGCTGTTTTTT. Its translation is CASNGGGGWNTGELFF.

This clonotype has a count of ten or more. The chain joins TRBV7-9 to TRBJ1-1; tentative D call: TRBD1 (5 bases). V shed 5 bases and J shed 3 bases, with 10 bases lying between them. Germline V gene data show CDR1 as SEHNR and CDR2 as FQNEAQ (reference sequence). This CDR3 has 13 amino acids. The CDR3 DNA reads as TGTGCCAGCAGCCCGGGGGTAGACACTGAAGCTTTCTTT. As protein: CASSPGVDTEAFF.

The rearrangement joins TRBV2 to TRBJ2-1, with 11 nucleotides matching TRBD2. The germline gives CDR1 SNHLY, CDR2 FYNNEI. This CDR3 has 15 residues. V lost 9 bases and J lost 4; bases outside the gene matches: 8. This chain's CDR3 is CASSEGTSGYNEQFF. The DNA of the CDR3 is TGTGCCAGTTCGGAAGGGACTAGCGGTTACAATGAGCAGTTCTTC. Together with reference TRBV2 and TRBJ2-1, the CDR3 gives the full variable domain: EPEVTQTPSHQVTQMGQEVILRCVPISNHLYFYWYRQILGQKVEFLVSFYNNEISEKSEIFDDQFSVERPDGSNFTLKIRSTKLEDSAMYFCASSEGTSGYNEQFFGPGTRLTVL.

This clonotype has at least ten counts. The gene calls are TRBV12-3 or TRBV12-4 and TRBJ1-1; no firm D call. CDR3 length equals 12 residues. Trimming pared 6 bases from V and 8 bases from J, leaving 13 bases between. CDR3 in amino acids: CASSIGPVEAFF. In nucleotides, the CDR3 is TGTGCCAGCAGCATCGGGCCAGTAGAAGCTTTCTTT.

This clonotype was counted ten times or more. The CDR3 protein is CASSLVGFGVWTEAFF. CDR3 nucleotides: TGTGCCAGCAGCTTAGTTGGGTTTGGGGTATGGACTGAAGCTTTCTTT. This chain uses TRBV7-9 with TRBJ1-1; D is unclear. There are 16 residues in the CDR3. The germline V gene has CDR1 SEHNR and CDR2 FQNEAQ (reference sequence). V gave up 1 base and J gave up 5 bases, with 17 bases separating them.

In its sample, this clonotype was seen many times. The chain recombines TRBV7-3 with TRBJ1-5, with 7 bases fitting TRBD1. The length of the CDR3 is 20 residues. Looked up from germline, CDR1 is SGHTA and CDR2 is FQGTGA. V lost 3 bases and J lost 1; bases outside the gene matches: 18. The CDR3 loop reads CASSLAVQGRQVTSNQPQHF. The DNA of the CDR3 is TGTGCCAGCAGCTTGGCGGTACAGGGGCGGCAAGTAACGAGCAATCAGCCCCAGCATTTT.

This clonotype was detected many times. The V gene is TRBV19, the J gene TRBJ2-1; D unclear. The CDR3 runs to 14 residues. CDR1 is LNHDA and CDR2 is SQIVND in the germline V gene (reference sequence). Trimming left V 11 bases short and J 4 bases short, with 18 bases between. In nucleotides, the CDR3 is TGTGCCCACAACCGGTCGTTTTGGTACAATGAGCAGTTCTTC. The encoded protein is CAHNRSFWYNEQFF.

The chain uses TRBV20-1 and TRBJ2-3; a weak D match, TRBD2 (6 bases). CDR1 is DFQATT, CDR2 SNEGSKA, per germline (reference sequence). V was shortened by 0 bases and J by 3 bases, with 13 bases between the two germline ends. This CDR3 has 15 residues. The CDR3 nucleotides read TGCAGTGCTAGAGATCTAACGGAGGGGACAGATACGCAGTATTTT. Protein sequence: CSARDLTEGTDTQYF.

This clonotype was seen a handful of times. The chain employs TRBV5-1 and TRBJ2-1; 7 nucleotides agree with TRBD2. V shed 4 bases and J 6 bases; nucleotides not matched to a gene: 13. Per the germline V gene, CDR1 is SGHRS and CDR2 is YFSETQ. The CDR3 consists of 16 residues. CDR3 sequence reads: CASSPPGDPGGNEQFF. The CDR3 region has the DNA TGCGCCAGCAGCCCCCCGGGGGACCCGGGAGGCAATGAGCAGTTCTTC.

This clonotype was found a few times. This chain uses TRBV6-5 with TRBJ1-2; possible D gene TRBD1, 5 bases. Germline CDR1 and CDR2: MNHEY and SVGAGI. The CDR3 is made up of 16 amino acids. The V end lost 5 bases, the J end lost 2 bases, and 18 bases lay between the germline ends. CDR3 in amino acids: CASSAPSGRANYGYTF. In nucleotides, the CDR3 is TGTGCCAGCAGTGCACCTTCAGGGAGGGCAAACTATGGCTACACCTTC.

In this sample, this clonotype turned up a few times. V gene TRBV29-1 combines with J gene TRBJ1-5; no firm D call. V was pared by 6 bases and J by 4 bases, with 13 bases between. Germline loops: CDR1 SQVTM, CDR2 ANQGSEA. The CDR3 runs to 13 residues. CDR3 sequence (DNA): TGCAGCGTCCTAGCGGCTCCAAATCAGCCCCAGCATTTT. Translating it yields CSVLAAPNQPQHF.

This clonotype was counted many times. The chain links TRBV20-1 to TRBJ1-4; 10 nucleotides align to TRBD1. Trimming took 6 bases from V and 7 from J; bases not matched to a gene: 5. Germline values: CDR1 DFQATT, CDR2 SNEGSKA (reference sequence). This CDR3 is built from 13 residues. The CDR3 region has the DNA TGCAGTGCCTCGACAGGGGGCTTTGAAAAACTGTTTTTT. It translates to CSASTGGFEKLFF.

This clonotype was seen at least ten times. This chain connects TRBV7-9 to TRBJ1-4; D may be TRBD1 (6 bases). CDR1 is SEHNR, CDR2 FQNEAQ, per germline (reference sequence). The CDR3 extends over 15 amino acids. The germline V and J ends were trimmed by 4 bases and 0 bases, with 9 bases remaining between them. CDR3 residues: CASSSDSPTNEKLFF. CDR3 nucleotides: TGTGCCAGCAGCTCGGACAGTCCAACTAATGAAAAACTGTTTTTT.

This clonotype was recorded many times. The J gene is TRBJ2-3, the V gene TRBV28; the match to TRBD1 covers 8 bases. The V and J ends lost 7 bases and 11 bases, in that order; junction bases with no gene match: 20. CDR1 MDHEN and CDR2 SYDVKM come from the germline V gene. The CDR3 covers 16 residues. The CDR3 bases are TGTGCCAGCATCCCGGCGAGCCGGACAGGGCCCTTTCAGCAGTATTTT. It yields the protein CASIPASRTGPFQQYF.

The chain uses TRBV20-1 and TRBJ1-3; no clear D. This CDR3 is built from 14 residues. Germline V lookup: CDR1 DFQATT, CDR2 SNEGSKA (reference sequence). Trimming stripped 2 bases from V and 0 bases from J, with 8 bases between. CDR3 sequence (DNA): TGCAGTGCTAGACGACGGCACTCTGGAAACACCATATATTTT. Protein sequence: CSARRRHSGNTIYF.

CDR3 protein: CSARDRTSGGRTDTQYF. In DNA, the CDR3 is TGCAGTGCTAGAGATCGTACTAGCGGGGGGCGCACAGATACGCAGTATTTT. This chain uses TRBV20-1 with TRBJ2-3, with TRBD2 matching 12 bases. Germline CDR1 reads DFQATT; CDR2 reads SNEGSKA (reference sequence). The V gene end was trimmed by 0 bases and the J gene end by 1 base; junction bases not matched to a gene: 5. The CDR3 covers 17 residues.

This clonotype was counted many times. This chain uses TRBV20-1 with TRBJ2-5, with 8 bases matching TRBD2. The CDR3 consists of 14 residues. Trimming cost V 1 base and J 4 bases; bases outside gene matches: 5. The germline V gene has CDR1 DFQATT and CDR2 SNEGSKA (reference sequence). In nucleotides, the CDR3 is TGCAGTGCTAGAGGGACTAGCTCCGGAGAGACCCAGTACTTC. Its translation is CSARGTSSGETQYF.

Concerning this clonotype: Germline and junction disagree at one end, which may indicate a read error. The chain joins TRBV20-1 to TRBJ2-5; the D call may be TRBD1 or TRBD2 (5 bases each). Looked up from germline, CDR1 is DFQATT and CDR2 is SNEGSKA (reference sequence). This CDR3 region has 15 residues. CDR3 residues: CSTRDGAGQRETQYF. CDR3 in DNA: TGCAGTACTAGAGATGGGGCAGGCCAAAGAGAGACCCAGTACTTC.

The CDR3 protein is CASSSGLNNEKLFF. The CDR3 DNA follows: TGTGCCAGCAGCTCCGGCCTGAATAATGAAAAACTGTTTTTT. The V gene is TRBV5-4, the J gene TRBJ1-4; D is unclear. The V gene lost 3 bases and the J gene lost 4 bases, with 10 bases spanning the gap. This CDR3 comprises 14 residues. Germline CDR1 is SGHNT and CDR2 is YYREEE (reference sequence). Full variable domain (rest looked up from reference TRBV5-4 and TRBJ1-4): ETGVTQSPTHLIKTRGQQVTLRCSSQSGHNTVSWYQQALGQGPQFIFQYYREEENGRGNFPPRFSGLQFPNYSSELNVNALELDDSALYLCASSSGLNNEKLFFGSGTQLSVL.

At least ten counts were recorded for this clonotype. The chain recombines TRBV20-1 with TRBJ2-6; 8 bases map to TRBD2. V lost 5 bases to trimming and J lost 0 bases; unmatched junction nucleotides: 6. The germline V gene encodes CDR1 DFQATT and CDR2 SNEGSKA (reference sequence). The CDR3 has 16 residues. This CDR3 is CSALTGGTSGANVLTF. The CDR3 DNA sequence: TGCAGTGCTCTCACGGGAGGGACCTCTGGGGCCAACGTCCTGACTTTC.

This clonotype was recorded at least ten times. J is TRBJ2-1 and V is TRBV29-1; 8 bases are a match to TRBD1. The J segment lost 1 base and the V segment lost 4 bases, leaving 6 bases of the junction unmatched. CDR1 and CDR2 (germline): SQVTM, ANQGSEA. The CDR3 extends over 15 amino acids. The CDR3 sequence is CSVVVTGGSYNEQFF. As DNA, the CDR3 is TGCAGCGTTGTTGTCACAGGGGGGTCCTACAATGAGCAGTTCTTC.

The V gene is TRBV20-1, the J gene TRBJ1-2, with a tentative D call TRBD1 (5 bases). There are 13 residues in the CDR3. Germline V CDR1 and CDR2: DFQATT, SNEGSKA (reference sequence). Trimming pared 5 bases from V and 5 bases from J, leaving 15 bases between. The CDR3 DNA reads TGCAGTGCTGCCGTCCCGGGGGTTTATGGCTACACCTTC. Translated: CSAAVPGVYGYTF.